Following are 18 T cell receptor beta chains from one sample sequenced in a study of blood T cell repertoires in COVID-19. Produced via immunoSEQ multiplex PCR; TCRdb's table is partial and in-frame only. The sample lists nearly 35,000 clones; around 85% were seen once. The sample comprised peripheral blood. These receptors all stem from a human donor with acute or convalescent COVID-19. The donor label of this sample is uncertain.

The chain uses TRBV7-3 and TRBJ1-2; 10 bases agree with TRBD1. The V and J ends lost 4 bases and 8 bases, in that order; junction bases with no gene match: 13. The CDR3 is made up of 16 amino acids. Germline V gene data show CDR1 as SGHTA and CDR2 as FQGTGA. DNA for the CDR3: TGTGCCAGCAGCTATCGCGCCGGGGACAGGGGTGTCGGCTACACCTTC. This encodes CASSYRAGDRGVGYTF.

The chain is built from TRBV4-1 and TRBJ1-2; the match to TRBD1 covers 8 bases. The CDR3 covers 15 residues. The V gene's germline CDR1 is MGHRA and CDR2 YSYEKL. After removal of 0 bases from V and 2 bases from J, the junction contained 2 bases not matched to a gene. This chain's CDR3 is CASSQEQGVNYGYTF. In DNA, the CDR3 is TGCGCCAGCAGCCAAGAACAGGGGGTAAACTATGGCTACACCTTC.

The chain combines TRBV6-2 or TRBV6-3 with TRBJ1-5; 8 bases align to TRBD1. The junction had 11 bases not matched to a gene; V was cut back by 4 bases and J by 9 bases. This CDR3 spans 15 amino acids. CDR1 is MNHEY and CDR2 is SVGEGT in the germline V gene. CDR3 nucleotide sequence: TGTGCCAGCAGTTTGCTCCGGGACAGGAAAAGGCCCCAGCATTTT. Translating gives CASSLLRDRKRPQHF.

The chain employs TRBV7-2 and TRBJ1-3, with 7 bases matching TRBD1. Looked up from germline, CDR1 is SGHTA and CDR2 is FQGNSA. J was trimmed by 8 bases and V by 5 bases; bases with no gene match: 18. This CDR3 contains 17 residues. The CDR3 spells CASSLPVQGLLWDTIYF. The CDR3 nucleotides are TGTGCCAGCAGCCTACCGGTACAGGGGCTCCTTTGGGACACCATATATTTT.

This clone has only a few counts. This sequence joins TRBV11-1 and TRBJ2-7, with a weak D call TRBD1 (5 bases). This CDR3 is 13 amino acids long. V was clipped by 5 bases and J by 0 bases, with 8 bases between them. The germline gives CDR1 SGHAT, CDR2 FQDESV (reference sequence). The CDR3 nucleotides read TGTGCCAGCAGCCGCGACAGCTCCTACGAGCAGTACTTC. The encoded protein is CASSRDSSYEQYF.

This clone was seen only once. The CDR3 here is CATSDPGGGSYNEQFF. Written as DNA, the CDR3 is TGTGCCACCAGTGACCCTGGGGGGGGTTCCTACAATGAGCAGTTCTTC. The chain carries TRBV24-1 and TRBJ2-1; 7 nucleotides line up with TRBD2. The CDR3 extends over 16 amino acids. Germline-derived CDR1 and CDR2 are KGHDR and SFDVKD. V was clipped by 4 bases and J by 1 base; unmatched bases: 6.

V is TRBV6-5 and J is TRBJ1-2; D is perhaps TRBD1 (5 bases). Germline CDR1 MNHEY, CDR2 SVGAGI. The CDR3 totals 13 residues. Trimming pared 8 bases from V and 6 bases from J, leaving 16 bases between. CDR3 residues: CASLPAGSHGYTF. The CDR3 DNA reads TGTGCCAGCCTTCCGGCAGGGTCCCATGGCTACACCTTC.

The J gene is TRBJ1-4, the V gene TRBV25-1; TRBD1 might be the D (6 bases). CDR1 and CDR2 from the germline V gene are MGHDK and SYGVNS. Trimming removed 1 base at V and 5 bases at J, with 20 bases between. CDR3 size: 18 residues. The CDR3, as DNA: TGTGCCAGCAGTGAATTTAGCCCCGGACAGACTACAAATGAAAAACTGTTTTTT. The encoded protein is CASSEFSPGQTTNEKLFF.

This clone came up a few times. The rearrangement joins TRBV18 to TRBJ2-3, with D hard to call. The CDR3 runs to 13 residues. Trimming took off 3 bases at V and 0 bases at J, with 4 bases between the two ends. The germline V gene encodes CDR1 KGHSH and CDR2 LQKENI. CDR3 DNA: TGTGCCAGCTCACCTCCTAGCACAGATACGCAGTATTTT. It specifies CASSPPSTDTQYF.

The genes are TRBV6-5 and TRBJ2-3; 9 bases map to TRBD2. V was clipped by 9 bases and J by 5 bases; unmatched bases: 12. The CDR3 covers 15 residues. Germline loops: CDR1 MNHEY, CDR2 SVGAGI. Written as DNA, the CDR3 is TGTGCCAGTGCCTTGGCGGGGGGGGTCGGAGATACGCAGTATTTT. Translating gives CASALAGGVGDTQYF.

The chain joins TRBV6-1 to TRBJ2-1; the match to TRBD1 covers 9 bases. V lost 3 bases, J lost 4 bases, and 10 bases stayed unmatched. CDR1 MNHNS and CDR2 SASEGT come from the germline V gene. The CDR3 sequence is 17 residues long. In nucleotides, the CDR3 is TGTGCCAGCAGTGAGCTCGTTTCGGGACAGGGTTACAATGAGCAGTTCTTC. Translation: CASSELVSGQGYNEQFF.

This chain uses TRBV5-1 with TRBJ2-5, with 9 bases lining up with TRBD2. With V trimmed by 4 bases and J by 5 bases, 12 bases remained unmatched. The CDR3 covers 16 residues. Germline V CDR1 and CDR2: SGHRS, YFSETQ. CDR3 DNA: TGCGCCAGCAGCCGGGGGGATAGCGGGAGTCGGGAGACCCAGTACTTC. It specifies CASSRGDSGSRETQYF. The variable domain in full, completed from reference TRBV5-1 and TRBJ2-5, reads KAGVTQTPRYLIKTRGQQVTLSCSPISGHRSVSWYQQTPGQGLQFLFEYFSETQRNKGNFPGRFSGRQFSNSRSEMNVSTLELGDSALYLCASSRGDSGSRETQYFGPGTRLLVL.

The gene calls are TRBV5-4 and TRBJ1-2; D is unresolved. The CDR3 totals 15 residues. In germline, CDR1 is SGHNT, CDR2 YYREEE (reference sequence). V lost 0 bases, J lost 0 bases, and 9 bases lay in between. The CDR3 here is CASSLVGASNYGYTF. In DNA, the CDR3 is TGTGCCAGCAGCTTGGTGGGAGCTTCTAACTATGGCTACACCTTC.

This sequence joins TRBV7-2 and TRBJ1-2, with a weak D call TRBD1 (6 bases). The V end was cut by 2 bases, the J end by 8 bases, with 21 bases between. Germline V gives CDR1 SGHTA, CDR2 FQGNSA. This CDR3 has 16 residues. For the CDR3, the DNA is TGTGCCAGCAGCTTAAATCCCGGACAGACCCAAAGGGGCTACACCTTC. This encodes CASSLNPGQTQRGYTF. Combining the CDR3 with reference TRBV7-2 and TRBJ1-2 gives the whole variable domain GAGVSQSPSNKVTEKGKDVELRCDPISGHTALYWYRQSLGQGLEFLIYFQGNSAPDKSGLPSDRFSAERTGGSVSTLTIQRTQQEDSAVYLCASSLNPGQTQRGYTFGSGTRLTVV.

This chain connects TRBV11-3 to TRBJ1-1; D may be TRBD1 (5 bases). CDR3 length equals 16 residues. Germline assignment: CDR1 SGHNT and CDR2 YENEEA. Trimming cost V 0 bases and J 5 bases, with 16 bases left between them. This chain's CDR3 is CASSLDQTGFATEAFF. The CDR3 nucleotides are TGTGCCAGCAGCTTAGATCAAACAGGATTTGCAACTGAAGCTTTCTTT.

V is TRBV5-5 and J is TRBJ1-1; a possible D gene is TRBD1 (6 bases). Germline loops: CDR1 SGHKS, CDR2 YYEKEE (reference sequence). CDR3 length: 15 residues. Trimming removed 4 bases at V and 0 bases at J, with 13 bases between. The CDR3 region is CASSPGQMMNTEAFF. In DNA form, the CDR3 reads TGTGCCAGCAGCCCTGGACAGATGATGAACACTGAAGCTTTCTTT. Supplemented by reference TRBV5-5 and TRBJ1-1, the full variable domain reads DAGVTQSPTHLIKTRGQQVTLRCSPISGHKSVSWYQQVLGQGPQFIFQYYEKEERGRGNFPDRFSARQFPNYSSELNVNALLLGDSALYLCASSPGQMMNTEAFFGQGTRLTVV.

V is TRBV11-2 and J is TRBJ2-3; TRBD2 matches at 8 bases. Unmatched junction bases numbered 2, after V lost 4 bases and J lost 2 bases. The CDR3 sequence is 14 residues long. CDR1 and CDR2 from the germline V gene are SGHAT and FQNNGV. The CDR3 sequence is CASSSGGDTDTQYF. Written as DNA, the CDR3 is TGTGCCAGCAGCTCGGGGGGGGACACAGATACGCAGTATTTT.

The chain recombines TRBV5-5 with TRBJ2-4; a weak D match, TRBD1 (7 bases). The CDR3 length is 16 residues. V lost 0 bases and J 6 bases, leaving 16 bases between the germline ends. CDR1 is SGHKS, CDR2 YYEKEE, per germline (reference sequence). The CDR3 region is CASSLEGPGGGNIQYF. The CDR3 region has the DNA TGTGCCAGCAGCTTGGAGGGTCCAGGGGGAGGAAACATTCAGTACTTC.